The next 15 T cell receptor beta chains were all read from a single sample in a study of Graves' ophthalmopathy and Graves' hyperthyroidism. Amplified TCR beta CDR3 regions were obtained using RNA transcripts as template. An initial RT-PCR round employing HTBI primers preceded a second-round multiplex PCR. A single record per CDR3 protein comes from TCRdb applying MiXCR to the multiplex PCR reads. Among about 220,000 distinct CDR3 sequences listed, 20% to 25% were seen once. The sample was peripheral blood. All receptors derive from a woman aged 45-59 years with Graves' ophthalmopathy.

This clonotype was observed at least ten times. The genes are TRBV2 and TRBJ2-5; 7 bases match TRBD1. J was trimmed by 2 bases and V by 4 bases; bases with no gene match: 7. The germline gives CDR1 SNHLY, CDR2 FYNNEI. The CDR3 is 15 residues long. The CDR3 region is CASSVKVRGQETQYF. The CDR3 DNA sequence: TGTGCCAGCAGTGTAAAGGTCAGGGGGCAAGAGACCCAGTACTTC.

The chain carries TRBV27 and TRBJ1-2; TRBD1 aligns across 8 bases. This CDR3 comprises 14 residues. Germline-derived CDR1 and CDR2 are MNHEY and SMNVEV (reference sequence). V lost 8 bases, J lost 4 bases, and 9 bases stayed unmatched. CDR3 in amino acids: CASGSGRGPYGYTF. The DNA of the CDR3 is TGTGCCAGCGGTTCCGGCAGGGGGCCCTATGGCTACACCTTC.

At least ten counts were recorded for this clonotype. This chain connects TRBV20-1 to TRBJ1-6; perhaps TRBD1 as D (5 bases). Germline V gene data show CDR1 as DFQATT and CDR2 as SNEGSKA (reference sequence). V was trimmed by 2 bases and J by 7 bases, leaving 21 bases between them. The CDR3 sequence is 17 residues long. CDR3 coding DNA: TGCAGTGCTAGACTTCGGGGCCGAGGGATAGGGAATTCACCCCTCCACTTT. Its protein product is CSARLRGRGIGNSPLHF.

The V gene is TRBV28, the J gene TRBJ1-1, with no clear D. The CDR3 covers 13 residues. V was shortened by 3 bases and J by 1 base, with 6 bases between the two germline ends. Germline assignment: CDR1 MDHEN and CDR2 SYDVKM. The CDR3 spells CASSFSRNTEAFF. CDR3 in DNA: TGTGCCAGCAGTTTTAGTCGGAACACTGAAGCTTTCTTT.

The CDR3 region has the DNA TGTGCCACCAGGAGCGGAGGGGTTGACGAGCAGTACTTC. The encoded protein is CATRSGGVDEQYF. The V and J genes are TRBV15 and TRBJ2-7, with D possibly matching TRBD2 (6 bases). The germline V and J ends were trimmed by 6 bases and 5 bases, with 14 bases remaining between them. The length of the CDR3 is 13 residues. Germline CDR1 is LNHNV and CDR2 is YYDKDF (reference sequence).

This clonotype was seen repeatedly, ten times or more. This chain uses TRBV30 with TRBJ2-5; D is perhaps TRBD1 (7 bases). Germline V gene lookup returns CDR1 GTSNPN and CDR2 SVGIG (reference sequence). There are 14 residues in the CDR3. The ends were cut back, 3 bases at V and 5 bases at J, with 16 bases in the middle. CDR3 DNA sequence: TGTGCCTGGAGACTAGACAGGGCGGGGGAGACCCAGTACTTC. Translating gives CAWRLDRAGETQYF.

This clonotype was seen a few times. The rearrangement links TRBV12-3 or TRBV12-4 to TRBJ1-5; perhaps TRBD1 as D (6 bases). The length of the CDR3 is 15 residues. V dropped 6 bases and J dropped 5 bases, with 17 bases sitting between them. The CDR3 DNA sequence: TGTGCCAGCAGCCACGGTTTCAGGGGATATCAGCCCCAGCATTTT. This codes for CASSHGFRGYQPQHF.

Ten or more counts support this clonotype. Its ends do not fully match the called genes, so a read error is possible. V and J are TRBV20-1 and TRBJ1-3; a possible D gene is TRBD1 (6 bases). There are 11 residues in the CDR3. Germline V gene lookup returns CDR1 DFQATT and CDR2 SNEGSKA (reference sequence). The CDR3 DNA follows: TGCAGTGCTAGGGATGACAGGAGGTCCCATTTT. It specifies CSARDDRRSHF.

This clonotype was observed a single time. The V call is TRBV6-1, the J call TRBJ2-7, with D tentatively TRBD1 (6 bases). The CDR3 length is 16 residues. Trimming cost V 4 bases and J 2 bases, with 18 bases left between them. Germline-derived CDR1 and CDR2 are MNHNS and SASEGT. The CDR3 DNA reads as TGTGCCAGCAGTGCAGGGACAAGCGGCATTACCTACGAGCAGTACTTC. Its protein product is CASSAGTSGITYEQYF.

This clonotype occurred many times. The chain joins TRBV28 to TRBJ2-7; the D is unclear. Trimming removed 3 bases from V and 0 bases from J, with 6 bases in between. This CDR3 contains 13 residues. Germline V gives CDR1 MDHEN, CDR2 SYDVKM. CDR3 residues: CASSFGVSYEQYF. The CDR3 nucleotides are TGTGCCAGCAGTTTTGGGGTCTCCTACGAGCAGTACTTC. Variable domain in full (rest from reference TRBV28 and TRBJ2-7): DVKVTQSSRYLVKRTGEKVFLECVQDMDHENMFWYRQDPGLGLRLIYFSYDVKMKEKGDIPEGYSVSREKKERFSLILESASTNQTSMYLCASSFGVSYEQYFGPGTRLTVT.

This clonotype was counted at least ten times. The rearrangement links TRBV12-5 to TRBJ1-2; 8 bases fit TRBD1. With V trimmed by 9 bases and J by 3 bases, 12 bases remained unmatched. CDR1 is LGHNT and CDR2 is FRNRAP in the germline V gene. The CDR3 extends over 15 amino acids. In nucleotides, the CDR3 is TGTGCTAGACCGCCAGGGGGCGGGCATTACTATGGCTACACCTTC. Translated, it gives CARPPGGGHYYGYTF. Supplemented by reference TRBV12-5 and TRBJ1-2, the full variable domain reads DARVTQTPRHKVTEMGQEVTMRCQPILGHNTVFWYRQTMMQGLELLAYFRNRAPLDDSGMPKDRFSAEMPDATLATLKIQPSEPRDSAVYFCARPPGGGHYYGYTFGSGTRLTVV.

This clonotype was observed many times. The chain uses TRBV7-3 and TRBJ2-5, with a weak D call TRBD1 (6 bases). The CDR3 extends over 14 amino acids. V gave up 2 bases and J gave up 3 bases, with 10 bases separating them. Germline lookup yields CDR1 SGHTA and CDR2 FQGTGA. The CDR3 bases are TGTGCCAGCAGCTTATACAGGGACGAAGAGACCCAGTACTTC. It encodes CASSLYRDEETQYF.

This clonotype was seen repeatedly, ten times or more. The rearrangement joins TRBV5-1 to TRBJ1-2, with D possibly TRBD1 on 6 matching bases. Germline loops: CDR1 SGHRS, CDR2 YFSETQ. Trimming left V 1 base short and J 2 bases short, with 12 bases between. The CDR3 length is 15 residues. This CDR3 is CASSLWDTENYGYTF. For the CDR3, the DNA is TGCGCCAGCAGCTTGTGGGACACCGAAAACTATGGCTACACCTTC.

Many counts were recorded for this clonotype. V usage is TRBV30 and J usage is TRBJ2-6; TRBD1 aligns across 8 bases. V lost 3 bases and J lost 2; bases outside the gene matches: 9. This CDR3 is 17 amino acids long. CDR1 and CDR2 from the germline V gene are GTSNPN and SVGIG (reference sequence). The CDR3 spells CAWRGAGGLPGANVLTF. The CDR3 nucleotides read TGTGCCTGGAGGGGGGCAGGGGGCCTACCTGGGGCCAACGTCCTGACTTTC.

The chain recombines TRBV30 with TRBJ2-2; TRBD2 agrees at 11 bases. The CDR3 is 16 residues long. Germline V gene sequence: CDR1 GTSNPN, CDR2 SVGIG (reference sequence). J gave up 7 bases and V 4 bases, and 11 bases lay outside the gene matches. Written as DNA, the CDR3 is TGTGCCTGGATGACTAGCGGGGACCCGGCGTTCGGGGAGCTGTTTTTT. Its translation: CAWMTSGDPAFGELFF. Supplemented by reference TRBV30 and TRBJ2-2, the full variable domain reads SQTIHQWPATLVQPVGSPLSLECTVEGTSNPNLYWYRQAAGRGLQLLFYSVGIGQISSEVPQNLSASRPQDRQFILSSKKLLLSDSGFYLCAWMTSGDPAFGELFFGEGSRLTVL.